The clone carrying this T cell receptor (beta chain) was counted between two and nine times. What it recognizes is unknown. The data derive from a study of T cell repertoires in cytomegalovirus infection. Findings and limits, study-wide: CMV-specific HLA-C-restricted TCR beta clonotypes dominated the ex vivo response.

TCRdb reprocessed the reads with MiXCR, giving one entry per CDR3 protein. The sample lists roughly 920,000 distinct CDR3 sequences, around 31% occurring once. The CDR3 has 16 residues. The ends lost 2 bases at V and 5 bases at J; junction bases unmatched: 11. Germline values: CDR1 MRHNA, CDR2 SNTAGT. The sequenced sample was cultured CD8+ T cells from PBMCs, obtained from culture after CMV antigen stimulation. The gene calls are TRBV6-4 and TRBJ1-2; the match to TRBD1 covers 7 bases. This receptor was identified in a human donor in good health (CMV status not recorded). Some clones in this sample may be carry-over from other donors' samples. Here the CDR3 DNA reads TGTGCCAGCAGTGACACTCCACAGGGGCTGACGTATGGCTACACCTTC. It is translated as CASSDTPQGLTYGYTF.